These T cell receptor beta chains were read from a single sample in a study of blood T cells in healthy people across ages. TCRdb ran MiXCR on the 5' RACE reads and lists one entry per CDR3 protein. Counted here are under 2 million distinct CDR3 sequences, roughly 30% occurring once; the ten biggest clones make up around 11%. Specimen: blood. The source of these receptors is a woman aged 30 to 39 in good health. CDR3s include the opening cysteine and the closing phenylalanine or tryptophan. The D gene is left open where the match is weak. For some rows the clone size is stated as once, few or many, or as a class when expanded; others skip it.

d_call: -
v_call: TRBV14
cdr3_length: 15
clone_size: few
j_call: TRBJ2-7
cdr3_aa: CVSSPQVGGRAQQYF
cdr3_nt: TGTGTCAGCAGCCCCCAGGTGGGGGGTCGGGCGCAGCAGTACTTC

d_call: -
v_call: TRBV4-2
cdr3_length: 14
clone_size: many
j_call: TRBJ2-5
cdr3_aa: CASSLTLGEETQYF
cdr3_nt: TGTGCCAGCAGCCTGACCCTAGGGGAAGAGACCCAGTACTTC

d_call: -
v_call: TRBV20-1
cdr3_length: 13
clone_size: few
j_call: TRBJ2-1
cdr3_aa: CSARELFRDEQFF
cdr3_nt: TGCAGTGCTCGGGAGTTGTTCCGGGATGAGCAGTTCTTC

d_call: -
v_call: TRBV5-1
cdr3_length: 14
clone_size: few
j_call: TRBJ1-1
cdr3_aa: CASSLGAANPEAFF
cdr3_nt: TGCGCCAGCAGCTTGGGGGCAGCTAACCCTGAAGCTTTCTTT

d_call: -
v_call: TRBV2
cdr3_length: 16
clone_size: few
j_call: TRBJ2-7
cdr3_aa: CASSPVWDTSSYEQYF
cdr3_nt: TGTGCCAGCAGTCCAGTCTGGGACACCAGCTCCTACGAGCAGTACTTC

d_call: -
v_call: TRBV27
cdr3_length: 15
clone_size: -
j_call: TRBJ1-2
cdr3_aa: CAGSLMGSTAYGYTF
cdr3_nt: TGTGCCGGCAGTTTAATGGGGTCGACTGCATATGGCTACACCTTC

d_call: -
v_call: TRBV9
cdr3_length: 15
clone_size: many
j_call: TRBJ2-1
cdr3_aa: CASSVGGGPYNEQFF
cdr3_nt: TGTGCCAGCAGCGTCGGTGGGGGGCCCTACAATGAGCAGTTCTTC

d_call: -
v_call: TRBV3-1
cdr3_length: 15
clone_size: few
j_call: TRBJ2-2
cdr3_aa: CASSQDRSNTGELFF
cdr3_nt: TGTGCCAGCAGCCAAGATCGCTCCAACACCGGGGAGCTGTTTTTT

d_call: -
v_call: TRBV15
cdr3_length: 16
clone_size: -
j_call: TRBJ2-2
cdr3_aa: CATSRDGGGNTGELFF
cdr3_nt: TGTGCCACCAGCAGAGATGGTGGGGGGAACACCGGGGAGCTGTTTTTT

d_call: TRBD2
v_call: TRBV6-2/TRBV6-3
cdr3_length: 15
clone_size: -
j_call: TRBJ2-1
cdr3_aa: CASSYTAGGYNEQFF
cdr3_nt: TGTGCCAGCAGTTACACAGCGGGGGGGTACAATGAGCAGTTCTTC

d_call: -
v_call: TRBV5-6
cdr3_length: 14
clone_size: -
j_call: TRBJ2-1
cdr3_aa: CASTLGAGDDEQFF
cdr3_nt: TGTGCCAGCACCTTGGGGGCGGGAGACGATGAGCAGTTCTTC

d_call: -
v_call: TRBV20-1
cdr3_length: 12
clone_size: -
j_call: TRBJ2-7
cdr3_aa: CSANGEGYEQYF
cdr3_nt: TGCAGTGCTAATGGCGAGGGCTACGAGCAGTACTTC

d_call: -
v_call: TRBV7-3
cdr3_length: 16
clone_size: few
j_call: TRBJ2-7
cdr3_aa: CASSLETATTLYEQYF
cdr3_nt: TGTGCCAGCAGCTTAGAAACAGCAACGACCCTCTACGAGCAGTACTTC

d_call: TRBD1
v_call: TRBV11-2
cdr3_length: 16
clone_size: few
j_call: TRBJ2-3
cdr3_aa: CASSLTGGRSTDTQYF
cdr3_nt: TGTGCCAGCAGCTTAACAGGGGGTAGGAGCACAGATACGCAGTATTTT

d_call: -
v_call: TRBV20-1
cdr3_length: 12
clone_size: -
j_call: TRBJ1-4
cdr3_aa: CSASGDSEKLFF
cdr3_nt: TGCAGTGCTAGCGGCGACAGTGAAAAACTGTTTTTT

d_call: TRBD2
v_call: TRBV9
cdr3_length: 16
clone_size: -
j_call: TRBJ2-5
cdr3_aa: CASSPRLAGGQGTQYF
cdr3_nt: TGTGCCAGCAGCCCGAGACTAGCGGGAGGCCAAGGGACCCAGTACTTC

d_call: TRBD2
v_call: TRBV5-1
cdr3_length: 15
clone_size: -
j_call: TRBJ2-1
cdr3_aa: CASSATGLAGVEQFF
cdr3_nt: TGCGCCAGCAGCGCAACGGGACTAGCGGGAGTTGAGCAGTTCTTC

d_call: -
v_call: TRBV7-9
cdr3_length: 15
clone_size: -
j_call: TRBJ2-5
cdr3_aa: CAGSLDRDYQETQYF
cdr3_nt: TGTGCCGGCAGCTTAGACCGGGACTACCAAGAGACCCAGTACTTC

d_call: -
v_call: TRBV7-2
cdr3_length: 13
clone_size: -
j_call: TRBJ2-7
cdr3_aa: CASSLIHCYEQYF
cdr3_nt: TGTGCCAGCAGCTTAATCCACTGCTACGAGCAGTACTTC

d_call: TRBD2
v_call: TRBV20-1
cdr3_length: 15
clone_size: -
j_call: TRBJ2-3
cdr3_aa: CSARGRGGDTDTQYF
cdr3_nt: TGCAGTGCTAGAGGGCGCGGGGGGGACACAGATACGCAGTATTTT

d_call: TRBD2
v_call: TRBV5-4
cdr3_length: 17
clone_size: -
j_call: TRBJ2-7
cdr3_aa: CASSRGGTGRRLYEQYF
cdr3_nt: TGTGCCAGCAGCCGCGGGGGGACGGGTCGCAGATTGTACGAGCAGTACTTC

d_call: TRBD2
v_call: TRBV6-5
cdr3_length: 16
clone_size: -
j_call: TRBJ2-3
cdr3_aa: CASSYEAGESTDTQYF
cdr3_nt: TGTGCCAGCAGTTACGAGGCGGGAGAAAGCACAGATACGCAGTATTTT

d_call: -
v_call: TRBV14
cdr3_length: 18
clone_size: few
j_call: TRBJ2-6
cdr3_aa: CASSQLAGARFGANVLTF
cdr3_nt: TGTGCCAGCAGCCAACTGGCAGGGGCCCGCTTTGGGGCCAACGTCCTGACTTTC

d_call: -
v_call: TRBV7-9
cdr3_length: 14
clone_size: -
j_call: TRBJ2-5
cdr3_aa: CASSGADLFGEQYF
cdr3_nt: TGTGCCAGCAGTGGGGCAGACCTTTTCGGGGAGCAGTACTTC

d_call: -
v_call: TRBV5-1
cdr3_length: 14
clone_size: -
j_call: TRBJ2-1
cdr3_aa: CASSLGGEFNEQFF
cdr3_nt: TGCGCCAGCAGCCTGGGTGGCGAGTTCAATGAGCAGTTCTTC

d_call: -
v_call: TRBV6-1
cdr3_length: 14
clone_size: -
j_call: TRBJ2-5
cdr3_aa: CASSEERTQETQYF
cdr3_nt: TGTGCCAGCAGTGAAGAACGGACCCAAGAGACCCAGTACTTC

d_call: TRBD2
v_call: TRBV15
cdr3_length: 18
clone_size: few
j_call: TRBJ2-5
cdr3_aa: CATSRAVPSGGARETQYF
cdr3_nt: TGTGCCACCAGCAGAGCCGTTCCTAGCGGGGGGGCACGCGAGACCCAGTACTTC

d_call: -
v_call: TRBV29-1
cdr3_length: 14
clone_size: -
j_call: TRBJ2-7
cdr3_aa: CSVGSGEGENEQYF
cdr3_nt: TGCAGCGTTGGTTCGGGGGAAGGCGAAAACGAGCAGTACTTC

d_call: TRBD2
v_call: TRBV7-6
cdr3_length: 16
clone_size: many
j_call: TRBJ2-5
cdr3_aa: CASSSLLAGYQETQYF
cdr3_nt: TGTGCCAGCAGCTCTCTACTAGCGGGGTACCAAGAGACCCAGTACTTC

d_call: -
v_call: TRBV20-1
cdr3_length: 14
clone_size: -
j_call: TRBJ1-2
cdr3_aa: CSAPDFLGAYGYTF
cdr3_nt: TGCAGTGCCCCGGACTTCCTTGGGGCCTATGGCTACACCTTC

d_call: TRBD2
v_call: TRBV12-3/TRBV12-4
cdr3_length: 16
clone_size: -
j_call: TRBJ2-3
cdr3_aa: CASSLTSGSGADAQYF
cdr3_nt: TGTGCCAGCAGTTTAACTAGCGGGAGTGGAGCAGATGCGCAGTATTTT

d_call: TRBD1
v_call: TRBV5-1
cdr3_length: 15
clone_size: many
j_call: TRBJ1-1
cdr3_aa: CASSLRTGVNTEAFF
cdr3_nt: TGCGCCAGCAGCTTACGAACAGGGGTAAACACTGAAGCTTTCTTT

d_call: TRBD2
v_call: TRBV20-1
cdr3_length: 16
clone_size: few
j_call: TRBJ2-1
cdr3_aa: CSAEGAGARSYNEQFF
cdr3_nt: TGCAGTGCCGAAGGGGCGGGAGCCAGGTCCTACAATGAGCAGTTCTTC

d_call: -
v_call: TRBV7-3
cdr3_length: 18
clone_size: many
j_call: TRBJ2-1
cdr3_aa: CASSPTYLTRHGANEQFF
cdr3_nt: TGTGCCAGCAGCCCAACATACTTGACTAGACACGGGGCCAATGAGCAGTTCTTC

d_call: TRBD1
v_call: TRBV7-2
cdr3_length: 16
clone_size: few
j_call: TRBJ1-1
cdr3_aa: CASSLVGQGLNTEAFF
cdr3_nt: TGTGCCAGCAGCTTAGTAGGACAGGGGCTGAACACTGAAGCTTTCTTT

d_call: TRBD1
v_call: TRBV12-3/TRBV12-4
cdr3_length: 18
clone_size: few
j_call: TRBJ1-4
cdr3_aa: CASRGPGQGNILDEKLFF
cdr3_nt: TGTGCCAGCAGGGGACCGGGACAGGGAAACATACTAGATGAAAAACTGTTTTTT

d_call: -
v_call: TRBV5-5
cdr3_length: 13
clone_size: few
j_call: TRBJ2-1
cdr3_aa: CASSGTPAIEQFF
cdr3_nt: TGTGCCAGCAGCGGGACGCCGGCCATTGAGCAGTTCTTC

d_call: -
v_call: TRBV7-9
cdr3_length: 15
clone_size: -
j_call: TRBJ2-7
cdr3_aa: CASSLGLGAAYEQYF
cdr3_nt: TGTGCCAGCAGCTTAGGACTAGGGGCTGCCTACGAGCAGTACTTC

d_call: -
v_call: TRBV28
cdr3_length: 11
clone_size: -
j_call: TRBJ1-2
cdr3_aa: CASSLKGIYTF
cdr3_nt: TGTGCCAGCAGTTTAAAGGGGATCTACACCTTC

d_call: TRBD1
v_call: TRBV20-1
cdr3_length: 13
clone_size: few
j_call: TRBJ1-4
cdr3_aa: CSAETGGFEKLFF
cdr3_nt: TGCAGTGCCGAAACAGGGGGCTTTGAAAAACTGTTTTTT

d_call: -
v_call: TRBV3-1
cdr3_length: 14
clone_size: many
j_call: TRBJ1-4
cdr3_aa: CASSPTGRTEKLFF
cdr3_nt: TGTGCCAGCAGCCCGACAGGTCGGACTGAAAAACTGTTTTTT

d_call: -
v_call: TRBV25-1
cdr3_length: 13
clone_size: once
j_call: TRBJ2-3
cdr3_aa: CASRWGRTDTQYF
cdr3_nt: TGTGCCAGCAGGTGGGGCCGCACAGATACGCAGTATTTT

d_call: -
v_call: TRBV3-1
cdr3_length: 13
clone_size: -
j_call: TRBJ2-5
cdr3_aa: CASSDTSPNEQYF
cdr3_nt: TGTGCCAGCAGTGACACTAGCCCCAATGAGCAGTACTTC

d_call: -
v_call: TRBV20-1
cdr3_length: 16
clone_size: -
j_call: TRBJ2-2
cdr3_aa: CSARKPGHRLTGERFF
cdr3_nt: TGCAGTGCTAGGAAACCGGGACACCGACTCACCGGGGAGCGGTTTTTT

d_call: -
v_call: TRBV10-3
cdr3_length: 16
clone_size: -
j_call: TRBJ2-1
cdr3_aa: CAISEGSGPSYNEQFF
cdr3_nt: TGTGCCATCAGTGAGGGGAGCGGCCCCTCCTACAATGAGCAGTTCTTC

d_call: -
v_call: TRBV9
cdr3_length: 17
clone_size: -
j_call: TRBJ2-1
cdr3_aa: CASSGGIGAIMGNEQFF
cdr3_nt: TGTGCCAGCAGCGGTGGTATTGGGGCCATCATGGGCAATGAGCAGTTCTTC

d_call: -
v_call: TRBV29-1
cdr3_length: 10
clone_size: -
j_call: TRBJ2-5
cdr3_aa: CSVTRETQYF
cdr3_nt: TGCAGCGTTACTAGGGAGACCCAGTACTTC

d_call: -
v_call: TRBV12-3/TRBV12-4
cdr3_length: 12
clone_size: few
j_call: TRBJ2-2
cdr3_aa: CASSLWPGELFF
cdr3_nt: TGTGCCAGCAGTTTATGGCCCGGGGAGCTGTTTTTT

d_call: -
v_call: TRBV13
cdr3_length: 16
clone_size: -
j_call: TRBJ1-2
cdr3_aa: CASSLGVAGNFRGYTF
cdr3_nt: TGTGCCAGCAGCTTAGGCGTGGCCGGGAATTTTCGTGGCTACACCTTC

d_call: TRBD1
v_call: TRBV29-1
cdr3_length: 13
clone_size: many
j_call: TRBJ2-7
cdr3_aa: CSVSFRQGDEQYF
cdr3_nt: TGCAGCGTTAGTTTTAGACAGGGGGACGAGCAGTACTTC

d_call: -
v_call: TRBV6-1
cdr3_length: 13
clone_size: -
j_call: TRBJ2-3
cdr3_aa: CASSKAGTDTQYF
cdr3_nt: TGTGCCAGCAGTAAGGCGGGCACAGATACGCAGTATTTT

d_call: TRBD1
v_call: TRBV18
cdr3_length: 15
clone_size: -
j_call: TRBJ1-6
cdr3_aa: CASSRAGTGGSPLHF
cdr3_nt: TGTGCCAGCTCACGAGCCGGGACAGGGGGTTCACCCCTCCACTTT

d_call: -
v_call: TRBV7-9
cdr3_length: 15
clone_size: -
j_call: TRBJ2-7
cdr3_aa: CASSLSPGTPYEQYF
cdr3_nt: TGTGCCAGCAGCCTTAGTCCCGGGACACCATACGAGCAGTACTTC

d_call: TRBD2
v_call: TRBV28
cdr3_length: 12
clone_size: few
j_call: TRBJ2-7
cdr3_aa: CASSSTSHEQYF
cdr3_nt: TGTGCCAGCAGTTCGACTAGCCACGAGCAGTACTTC